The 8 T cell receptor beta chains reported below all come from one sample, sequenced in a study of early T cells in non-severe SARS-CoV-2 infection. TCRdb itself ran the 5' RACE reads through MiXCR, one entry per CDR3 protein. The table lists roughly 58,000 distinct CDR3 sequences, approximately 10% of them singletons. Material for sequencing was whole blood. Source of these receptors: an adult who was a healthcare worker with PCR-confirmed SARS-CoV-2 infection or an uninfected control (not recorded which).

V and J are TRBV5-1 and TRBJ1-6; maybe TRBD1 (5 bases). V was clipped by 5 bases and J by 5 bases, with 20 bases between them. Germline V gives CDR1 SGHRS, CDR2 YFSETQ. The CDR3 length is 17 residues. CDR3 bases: TGCGCCAGCAGACTTGGTCCCGGGACCGACAATAATTCACCCCTCCACTTT. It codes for CASRLGPGTDNNSPLHF.

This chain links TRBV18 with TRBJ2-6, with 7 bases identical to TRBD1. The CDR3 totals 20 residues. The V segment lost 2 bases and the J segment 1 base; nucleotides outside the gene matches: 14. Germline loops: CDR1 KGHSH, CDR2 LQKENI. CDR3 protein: CASSPLGPGRGKSGANVLTF. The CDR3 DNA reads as TGTGCCAGCTCACCATTAGGCCCTGGCAGGGGGAAATCTGGGGCCAACGTCCTGACTTTC.

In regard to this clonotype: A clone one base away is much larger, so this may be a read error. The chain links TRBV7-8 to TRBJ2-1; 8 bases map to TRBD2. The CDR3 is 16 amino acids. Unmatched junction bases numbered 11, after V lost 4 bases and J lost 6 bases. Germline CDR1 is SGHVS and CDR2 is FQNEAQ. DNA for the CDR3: TGTGCCAGCAGCTCCGGAGGCGGGGGGACCTTCAATGAGCAGTTCTTC. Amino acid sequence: CASSSGGGGTFNEQFF.

The CDR3 sequence is CSVGREGTDTQYF. For the CDR3, the DNA is TGCAGCGTGGGGAGGGAGGGAACAGATACGCAGTATTTT. V is TRBV29-1 and J is TRBJ2-3, with 7 bases that match TRBD2. The CDR3 is made up of 13 amino acids. The trim removed 6 bases at V and 3 bases at J, leaving 6 bases unmatched. The germline V gene encodes CDR1 SQVTM and CDR2 ANQGSEA.

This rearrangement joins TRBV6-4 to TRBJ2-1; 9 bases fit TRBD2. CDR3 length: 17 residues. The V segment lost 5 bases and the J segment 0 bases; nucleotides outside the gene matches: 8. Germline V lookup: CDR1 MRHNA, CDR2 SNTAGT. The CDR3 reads CASSSGTSRSSYNEQFF. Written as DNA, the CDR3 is TGTGCCAGCAGTTCCGGGACTAGCCGGAGCTCCTACAATGAGCAGTTCTTC.

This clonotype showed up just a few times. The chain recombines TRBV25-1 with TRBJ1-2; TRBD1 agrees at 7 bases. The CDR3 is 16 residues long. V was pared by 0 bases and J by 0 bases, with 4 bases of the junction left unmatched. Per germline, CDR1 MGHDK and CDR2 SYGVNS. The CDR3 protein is CASSEYQGTANYGYTF. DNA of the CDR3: TGTGCCAGCAGTGAATACCAGGGGACAGCTAACTATGGCTACACCTTC.

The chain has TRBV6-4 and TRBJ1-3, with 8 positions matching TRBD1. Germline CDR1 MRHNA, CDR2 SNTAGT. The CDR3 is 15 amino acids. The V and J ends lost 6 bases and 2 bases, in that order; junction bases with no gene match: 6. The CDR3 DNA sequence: TGTGCCAGCAGGAACCTGGACAGGGCTGGAAACACCATATATTTT. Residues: CASRNLDRAGNTIYF.

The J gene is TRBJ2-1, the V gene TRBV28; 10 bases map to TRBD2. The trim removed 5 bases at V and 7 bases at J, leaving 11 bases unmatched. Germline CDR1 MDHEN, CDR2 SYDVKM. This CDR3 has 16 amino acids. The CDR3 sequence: CASSGAGGPHGNEQFF. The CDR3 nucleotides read TGTGCCAGCAGTGGAGCGGGAGGGCCTCATGGGAATGAGCAGTTCTTC.